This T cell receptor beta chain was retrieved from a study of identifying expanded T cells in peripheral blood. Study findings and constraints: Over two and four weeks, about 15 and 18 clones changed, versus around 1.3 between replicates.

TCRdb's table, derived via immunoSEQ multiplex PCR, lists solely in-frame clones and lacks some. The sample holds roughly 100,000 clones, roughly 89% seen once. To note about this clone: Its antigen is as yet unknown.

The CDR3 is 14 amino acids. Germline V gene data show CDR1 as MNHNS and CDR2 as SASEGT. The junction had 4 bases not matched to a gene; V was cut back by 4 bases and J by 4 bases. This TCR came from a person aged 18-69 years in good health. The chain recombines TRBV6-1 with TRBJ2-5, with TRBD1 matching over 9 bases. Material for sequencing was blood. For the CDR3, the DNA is TGTGCCAGCAGTGGTCGGGACAGGGTAGAGACCCAGTACTTC. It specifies CASSGRDRVETQYF.